The 5 T cell receptor beta chains listed next were all sequenced from one sample in a study of shared clonotypes between healthy human individuals. Using immunoSEQ multiplex PCR, the repertoire was profiled, and TCRdb retains in-frame clones only, with some absent. In the table there are around 2,100,000 clones, approximately 94% of which are singletons. Only CD45RO-negative cells positively selected for CCR7 counted as naive CD8 cells, so terminally differentiated effector memory CD45RA+ cells were excluded. Sample: naive CD8+ T cells sorted from blood. These receptor sequences come from a man aged 18 to 30 in good health.

The chain links TRBV14 to TRBJ2-1, with D hard to call. Germline assignment: CDR1 SGHDN and CDR2 FVKESK. Trimming took off 1 base at V and 1 base at J, with 8 bases between the two ends. The CDR3 is 15 amino acids. The CDR3: CASSQVTASYNEQFF. Written as DNA, the CDR3 is TGTGCCAGCAGCCAAGTTACAGCGTCCTACAATGAGCAGTTCTTC.

This clone was detected once. This chain connects TRBV13 to TRBJ1-6; D possibly corresponds to TRBD1 (6 bases). The V end was cut by 6 bases, the J end by 4 bases, with 19 bases between. The germline CDR1 and CDR2 sequences are PRHDT and FYEKMQ (reference sequence). The CDR3 has 17 residues. The CDR3 protein is CASRTRGATSYNSPLHF. CDR3 nucleotide sequence: TGTGCCAGCAGGACCCGGGGGGCAACCAGTTATAATTCACCCCTCCACTTT. Based on the CDR3 plus reference TRBV13 and TRBJ1-6, the full variable domain is AAGVIQSPRHLIKEKRETATLKCYPIPRHDTVYWYQQGPGQDPQFLISFYEKMQSDKGSIPDRFSAQQFSDYHSELNMSSLELGDSALYFCASRTRGATSYNSPLHFGNGTRLTVT.

The V call is TRBV9, the J call TRBJ2-5, with D perhaps TRBD2 (6 bases). CDR3 length equals 14 residues. Trimming took off 6 bases at V and 5 bases at J, with 17 bases between the two ends. CDR1 is SGDLS and CDR2 is YYNGEE in the germline V gene. CDR3 sequence reads: CASTVGGGTETQYF. The CDR3 coding sequence is TGTGCCAGCACCGTTGGTGGAGGGACGGAGACCCAGTACTTC.

The chain links TRBV2 to TRBJ2-5; D uncertain. This CDR3 has 14 amino acids. The V gene's germline CDR1 is SNHLY and CDR2 FYNNEI. Trimming removed 8 bases from V and 1 base from J, with 14 bases in between. In nucleotides, the CDR3 is TGTGCCAGCGCGACGGTAGAGTTCCAAGAGACCCAGTACTTC. It codes for CASATVEFQETQYF.

This clone occurred once. The chain has TRBV4-1 and TRBJ2-4; no clear D. With 4 bases removed from V and 8 bases from J, the gap between germline ends came to 15 bases. The CDR3 is 14 residues long. Germline V gene lookup returns CDR1 MGHRA and CDR2 YSYEKL. CDR3 amino acids: CASSPFGVEDIQYF. CDR3 nucleotides: TGCGCCAGCAGCCCCTTTGGAGTTGAGGACATTCAGTACTTC.